This T cell receptor beta chain originates from a study of T-cell memory formation after mild COVID-19. The sample holds many counts of this clonotype. What it binds is not known. From 5'RACE with constant-segment primers came TCR alpha and TCR beta cDNA libraries that carried sample barcodes and UMIs. TCRdb processed the 5' RACE reads anew with MiXCR; each CDR3 protein has one entry. The repertoire holds 190,000 or so distinct CDR3 sequences, with roughly a tenth as singletons. In germline, CDR1 is KGHDR, CDR2 SFDVKD. CDR3 length: 13 amino acids. The germline V and J ends were trimmed by 6 bases and 6 bases, with 12 bases remaining between them. The study's findings and limits: CD4+ contracting clones lay mainly in CM and EM, CD8+ ones in EMRA.

The receptor was derived from a man aged 18 to 29 who had mild COVID-19 (a few samples of this study predate the infection). Cell type and time point are not known. The chain has TRBV24-1 and TRBJ2-3; D not certain. The specimen sequenced was PBMCs or a T cell subset sorted from them (not recorded which). CDR3 DNA: TGTGCCACCAGTAGACCCGTCGCGGATACGCAGTATTTT. Its protein is CATSRPVADTQYF.